The 5 T cell receptor beta chains given below trace back to one sample, sequenced in a study of radiation and T cells in renal cell carcinoma. Time point here: blood 2 weeks post-SBRT. Treatment given: 15 Gy SBRT to primary tumor, nephrectomy 4 weeks later. This table comes from immunoSEQ multiplex PCR, and its TCRdb copy is limited to in-frame clones, with some not included. There are roughly 80,000 clones in the sample; around 85% occur only once, and 20% to 25% lies in the top ten. The sample here was blood, taken from a patient whose treatment included radiotherapy and nephrectomy. These receptor sequences come from a woman in her fifties or sixties with renal cell carcinoma.

This chain uses TRBV28 with TRBJ2-7, with D possibly matching TRBD1 (5 bases). V was cut by 3 bases and J by 4 bases, with 28 bases left in between. This CDR3 contains 19 residues. Germline V lookup: CDR1 MDHEN, CDR2 SYDVKM. The CDR3 DNA follows: TGTGCCAGCAGTTTCCTCTACCAGACAGTTCGGGCTAAGTTGTACGAGCAGTACTTC. Protein product: CASSFLYQTVRAKLYEQYF. Together with reference TRBV28 and TRBJ2-7, the CDR3 gives the full variable domain: DVKVTQSSRYLVKRTGEKVFLECVQDMDHENMFWYRQDPGLGLRLIYFSYDVKMKEKGDIPEGYSVSREKKERFSLILESASTNQTSMYLCASSFLYQTVRAKLYEQYFGPGTRLTVT.

The sample holds one count of this clone. The rearrangement links TRBV7-2 to TRBJ2-3, with TRBD2 matching over 9 bases. CDR3 size: 18 residues. Germline CDR1 is SGHTA and CDR2 is FQGNSA. The V segment lost 3 bases and the J segment 0 bases; nucleotides outside the gene matches: 10. The CDR3 DNA sequence: TGTGCCAGCAGCTTGGTAGCGGGGGAGTGGGGGAGCACAGATACGCAGTATTTT. Translated: CASSLVAGEWGSTDTQYF.

This clone was seen just once. J is TRBJ2-1 and V is TRBV6-4; 11 bases are a match to TRBD2. Germline CDR1 MRHNA, CDR2 SNTAGT. The CDR3 spans 13 residues. Unmatched junction bases numbered 2, after V lost 6 bases and J lost 7 bases. The CDR3 DNA reads TGTGCCAGCAGCGGACTAGCGGGTAATGAGCAGTTCTTC. This sequence encodes CASSGLAGNEQFF.

The chain couples TRBV5-1 to TRBJ1-1, with 7 bases that match TRBD1. This CDR3 region has 16 residues. After removal of 4 bases from V and 0 bases from J, the junction contained 9 bases not matched to a gene. Germline V gives CDR1 SGHRS, CDR2 YFSETQ. The CDR3 sequence is CASSLLPTGLNTEAFF. DNA of the CDR3: TGCGCCAGCAGCCTATTACCGACAGGGTTGAACACTGAAGCTTTCTTT.

V gene TRBV9 combines with J gene TRBJ1-3; D is unclear. CDR3 size: 15 residues. Per germline, CDR1 SGDLS and CDR2 YYNGEE. Trimming took 0 bases from V and 0 from J, leaving 7 bases between them. In DNA form, the CDR3 reads TGTGCCAGCAGCGTAGGACATCACTCTGGAAACACCATATATTTT. It translates to CASSVGHHSGNTIYF. Variable domain in full (rest from reference TRBV9 and TRBJ1-3): DSGVTQTPKHLITATGQRVTLRCSPRSGDLSVYWYQQSLDQGLQFLIQYYNGEERAKGNILERFSAQQFPDLHSELNLSSLELGDSALYFCASSVGHHSGNTIYFGEGSWLTVV.